Each of the 24 T cell receptor beta chains below was sequenced from the same sample in a study of T cells after posttransplantation cyclophosphamide. Cells defined as naive were viable CD3+CD4+ or CD3+CD8+ and CCR7+CD45RA+CD45RO-CD95-CD27+CD28+. TCRdb's table, derived via immunoSEQ multiplex PCR, lists solely in-frame clones and lacks some. The repertoire holds tens of thousands of clones, with roughly 90% as singletons. The sequenced sample consisted of naive CD4+ T cells sorted from blood. These TCRs come from a man aged 30-40 years in good health and a related stem cell transplant donor.

The V call is TRBV7-3, the J call TRBJ2-7, with 9 bases that match TRBD1. Germline V gives CDR1 SGHTA, CDR2 FQGTGA. Losses at the gene ends were 5 bases for V and 6 bases for J; bases not matched to a gene: 11. This CDR3 spans 15 amino acids. CDR3 loop: CASSASGTGIREQYF. As DNA, the CDR3 is TGTGCCAGCAGCGCTTCCGGGACAGGGATACGCGAGCAGTACTTC. Full variable domain (outside the CDR3, taken from reference TRBV7-3 and TRBJ2-7): GAGVSQTPSNKVTEKGKYVELRCDPISGHTALYWYRQSLGQGPEFLIYFQGTGAADDSGLPNDRFFAVRPEGSVSTLKIQRTERGDSAVYLCASSASGTGIREQYFGPGTRLTVT.

This chain connects TRBV6-5 to TRBJ2-2, with 8 bases identical to TRBD1. The CDR3 is made up of 14 amino acids. Trimming at V came to 6 bases and at J to 1 base, leaving 1 base not matched to a gene. Per the germline V gene, CDR1 is MNHEY and CDR2 is SVGAGI. The chain's CDR3 is CASRGTGNTGELFF. The CDR3, as DNA: TGTGCCAGCAGGGGGACAGGGAACACCGGGGAGCTGTTTTTT.

The rearrangement joins TRBV11-2 to TRBJ1-2, with TRBD1 as a possible D gene (5 bases). CDR1 SGHAT and CDR2 FQNNGV come from the germline V gene. Trimming took off 2 bases at V and 6 bases at J, with 16 bases between the two ends. The CDR3 is 15 residues long. CDR3 in DNA: TGTGCCAGCAGCTTATATGTACAGGAGCCAAATGGCTACACCTTC. Protein sequence: CASSLYVQEPNGYTF.

This chain connects TRBV7-9 to TRBJ1-4; D is perhaps TRBD1 (6 bases). Looked up from germline, CDR1 is SEHNR and CDR2 is FQNEAQ (reference sequence). The V end was cut by 5 bases, the J end by 8 bases, with 18 bases between. The CDR3 extends over 15 amino acids. The CDR3 spells CASSTGGRGGEKLFF. For the CDR3, the DNA is TGTGCCAGCAGCACCGGGGGAAGGGGGGGCGAAAAACTGTTTTTT.

The chain joins TRBV7-9 to TRBJ2-3; possibly TRBD1 for D (5 bases). V was trimmed by 7 bases and J by 9 bases, leaving 20 bases between them. Germline-derived CDR1 and CDR2 are SEHNR and FQNEAQ (reference sequence). There are 14 residues in the CDR3. The CDR3 is CASKGSPLSPTQYF. For the CDR3, the DNA is TGTGCCAGCAAGGGGTCACCCCTCTCTCCCACGCAGTATTTT.

CDR3 DNA: TGCGCCAGCAGCTTCCTTCCAACTAGCGGGGGGAACACCGGGGAGCTGTTTTTT. Translation gives CASSFLPTSGGNTGELFF. The gene calls are TRBV5-1 and TRBJ2-2, with 11 positions matching TRBD2. The CDR3 consists of 18 residues. V lost 2 bases and J lost 1; bases outside the gene matches: 7. Germline V gene lookup returns CDR1 SGHRS and CDR2 YFSETQ.

The chain is built from TRBV6-1 and TRBJ2-5; D uncertain. CDR1 is MNHNS, CDR2 SASEGT, per germline. The CDR3 is made up of 15 amino acids. The ends were cut back, 2 bases at V and 5 bases at J, with 15 bases in the middle. The CDR3 sequence is CASSETSGRWETQYF. The CDR3 DNA is TGTGCCAGCAGTGAAACGTCAGGAAGATGGGAGACCCAGTACTTC.

This clone was detected only once. The chain carries TRBV9 and TRBJ2-2, with 7 bases fitting TRBD2. The CDR3 has 17 residues. Germline loops: CDR1 SGDLS, CDR2 YYNGEE. Unmatched junction bases numbered 6, after V lost 1 base and J lost 0 bases. The CDR3: CASSVTGGGANTGELFF. The CDR3 DNA reads TGTGCCAGCAGCGTAACTGGCGGGGGAGCGAACACCGGGGAGCTGTTTTTT.

This chain uses TRBV5-1 with TRBJ2-5, with 9 bases matching TRBD1. In germline, CDR1 is SGHRS, CDR2 YFSETQ. Trimming took 4 bases from V and 5 from J; bases not matched to a gene: 15. CDR3 length: 17 amino acids. The CDR3, as DNA: TGCGCCAGCAGCCCGGGACAGGGATCAGGGCGTGGGGAGACCCAGTACTTC. As protein: CASSPGQGSGRGETQYF.

The chain carries TRBV5-6 and TRBJ2-3, with 11 nucleotides matching TRBD1. Looked up from germline, CDR1 is SGHDT and CDR2 is YYEEEE. V was clipped by 0 bases and J by 6 bases; unmatched bases: 6. The CDR3 contains 16 residues. The DNA of the CDR3 is TGTGCCAGCAGCTTGGCGGCGGACAGGGGGCTGGATACGCAGTATTTT. Translated: CASSLAADRGLDTQYF.

This sequence joins TRBV2 and TRBJ2-3; the match to TRBD1 covers 10 bases. Germline lookup yields CDR1 SNHLY and CDR2 FYNNEI. This CDR3 is built from 15 residues. J lost 5 bases, V lost 6 bases, and 8 bases had no gene match. For the CDR3, the DNA is TGTGCCAGCAGCAGCGGGGGACAGGGGAAAGATACGCAGTATTTT. Protein: CASSSGGQGKDTQYF. The complete variable domain, with remaining parts taken from reference TRBV2 and TRBJ2-3, reads EPEVTQTPSHQVTQMGQEVILRCVPISNHLYFYWYRQILGQKVEFLVSFYNNEISEKSEIFDDQFSVERPDGSNFTLKIRSTKLEDSAMYFCASSSGGQGKDTQYFGPGTRLTVL.

This chain joins TRBV6-1 and TRBJ1-5; no clear D gene. The CDR3 runs 14 residues. The germline V gene encodes CDR1 MNHNS and CDR2 SASEGT. Trimming left V 3 bases short and J 6 bases short, with 12 bases between. This CDR3 is CASSEVRGGQPQHF. The CDR3 coding sequence is TGTGCCAGCAGTGAGGTCCGGGGTGGTCAGCCCCAGCATTTT.

CDR3 amino acids: CATSSASGGYAPDTQYF. Here the CDR3 DNA reads TGTGCCACCAGCAGCGCTAGCGGGGGGTACGCACCAGATACGCAGTATTTT. This chain connects TRBV15 to TRBJ2-3; TRBD2 aligns across 11 bases. The CDR3 extends over 17 amino acids. The germline V gene encodes CDR1 LNHNV and CDR2 YYDKDF (reference sequence). Trimming took 3 bases from V and 4 from J; bases not matched to a gene: 9. Supplemented by reference TRBV15 and TRBJ2-3, the full variable domain reads DAMVIQNPRYQVTQFGKPVTLSCSQTLNHNVMYWYQQKSSQAPKLLFHYYDKDFNNEADTPDNFQSRRPNTSFCFLDIRSPGLGDTAMYLCATSSASGGYAPDTQYFGPGTRLTVL.

The chain joins TRBV5-4 to TRBJ2-3; D may be TRBD2 (7 bases). Germline V gene lookup returns CDR1 SGHNT and CDR2 YYREEE (reference sequence). The length of the CDR3 is 19 residues. The V and J ends lost 0 bases and 2 bases respectively, with 22 bases between them. The CDR3 region is CASSLGHKGGAGSTDTQYF. The CDR3 region has the DNA TGTGCCAGCAGCTTGGGACACAAAGGGGGGGCCGGGTCCACAGATACGCAGTATTTT.

The V gene is TRBV2, the J gene TRBJ1-5; D might be TRBD1 (6 bases). The CDR3 length is 12 residues. Per germline, CDR1 SNHLY and CDR2 FYNNEI. Between the trimmed V and J ends, which lost 4 bases and 6 bases, there was a span of 7 bases. CDR3 sequence: CASSVGAQPQHF. The CDR3 DNA is TGTGCCAGCAGTGTGGGGGCTCAGCCCCAGCATTTT.

The chain links TRBV7-8 to TRBJ1-5; 7 nucleotides align to TRBD1. The CDR3 is 15 amino acids. Germline-derived CDR1 and CDR2 are SGHVS and FQNEAQ. The V segment lost 5 bases and the J segment 5 bases; nucleotides outside the gene matches: 9. CDR3 coding DNA: TGTGCCAGCAGCCGCGACAGGGTCGGCTATCAGCCCCAGCATTTT. It translates to CASSRDRVGYQPQHF. The full variable domain, its missing parts supplied by reference TRBV7-8 and TRBJ1-5, is GAGVSQSPRYKVAKRGQDVALRCDPISGHVSLFWYQQALGQGPEFLTYFQNEAQLDKSGLPSDRFFAERPEGSVSTLKIQRTQQEDSAVYLCASSRDRVGYQPQHFGDGTRLSIL.

The chain links TRBV7-3 to TRBJ2-1; 12 bases agree with TRBD2. Germline CDR1 and CDR2: SGHTA and FQGTGA. This CDR3 contains 19 residues. V was pared by 2 bases and J by 7 bases, with 15 bases of the junction left unmatched. CDR3 in amino acids: CASSLYSLAGGPIKNEQFF. The CDR3 nucleotides are TGTGCCAGCAGCTTATATAGTCTAGCGGGGGGGCCAATTAAAAATGAGCAGTTCTTC.

The V and J genes are TRBV9 and TRBJ2-5, with 8 positions matching TRBD1. This CDR3 is built from 15 residues. The J segment lost 4 bases and the V segment lost 2 bases, leaving 7 bases of the junction unmatched. Germline V gene data show CDR1 as SGDLS and CDR2 as YYNGEE. The CDR3: CASSVQGAQGETQYF. The CDR3 DNA sequence: TGTGCCAGCAGCGTGCAGGGGGCGCAGGGAGAGACCCAGTACTTC.

The chain combines TRBV7-3 with TRBJ2-1, with 10 bases aligning to TRBD2. The V and J ends lost 1 base and 7 bases, in that order; junction bases with no gene match: 4. CDR1 SGHTA and CDR2 FQGTGA come from the germline V gene. The CDR3 runs to 15 residues. The chain's CDR3 is CASSLKRGGLNEQFF. In DNA, the CDR3 is TGTGCCAGCAGCTTAAAGCGGGGGGGGTTGAATGAGCAGTTCTTC.

This rearrangement joins TRBV6-1 to TRBJ2-3; maybe TRBD1 (6 bases). In germline, CDR1 is MNHNS, CDR2 SASEGT. This CDR3 has 14 residues. V dropped 9 bases and J dropped 3 bases, with 16 bases sitting between them. CDR3 sequence reads: CASRPGHLTDTQYF. The CDR3 nucleotides read TGTGCCAGTAGACCGGGACACCTGACAGATACGCAGTATTTT.

The chain couples TRBV27 to TRBJ2-2, with 7 bases aligning to TRBD1. Trimming cost V 4 bases and J 1 base; bases outside gene matches: 3. The CDR3 length is 15 residues. CDR1 is MNHEY, CDR2 SMNVEV, per germline (reference sequence). The CDR3 reads CASSSRQGNTGELFF. Written as DNA, the CDR3 is TGTGCCAGCAGTTCCCGACAGGGGAACACCGGGGAGCTGTTTTTT.

The V gene is TRBV2, the J gene TRBJ1-2; TRBD1 matches at 7 bases. V trimming: 7 bases; J trimming: 8 bases; junction bases outside the gene matches: 19. Germline values: CDR1 SNHLY, CDR2 FYNNEI. The length of the CDR3 is 16 residues. CDR3 in amino acids: CASTLGTVLTGRGYTF. CDR3 DNA sequence: TGTGCCAGCACCCTTGGGACAGTCCTTACGGGGAGGGGCTACACCTTC.

V usage is TRBV28 and J usage is TRBJ1-6, with a weak D call TRBD1 (5 bases). Germline lookup yields CDR1 MDHEN and CDR2 SYDVKM. Trimming shortened V by 11 bases and J by 6 bases, and 14 bases separated the two germline ends. The CDR3 has 13 amino acids. CDR3 in amino acids: CAWGGRANSPLHF. Here the CDR3 DNA reads TGTGCCTGGGGCGGGAGAGCTAATTCACCCCTCCACTTT.

The rearrangement joins TRBV5-1 to TRBJ2-3, with 9 bases identical to TRBD1. Germline V gene sequence: CDR1 SGHRS, CDR2 YFSETQ. V shed 7 bases and J 4 bases; nucleotides not matched to a gene: 10. The CDR3 covers 15 residues. The CDR3 coding sequence is TGCGCCAGCCACCTCGCCGGGACAGGGTCAGATACGCAGTATTTT. It yields the protein CASHLAGTGSDTQYF. The entire variable domain, with the rest obtained from reference TRBV5-1 and TRBJ2-3, is as follows: KAGVTQTPRYLIKTRGQQVTLSCSPISGHRSVSWYQQTPGQGLQFLFEYFSETQRNKGNFPGRFSGRQFSNSRSEMNVSTLELGDSALYLCASHLAGTGSDTQYFGPGTRLTVL.